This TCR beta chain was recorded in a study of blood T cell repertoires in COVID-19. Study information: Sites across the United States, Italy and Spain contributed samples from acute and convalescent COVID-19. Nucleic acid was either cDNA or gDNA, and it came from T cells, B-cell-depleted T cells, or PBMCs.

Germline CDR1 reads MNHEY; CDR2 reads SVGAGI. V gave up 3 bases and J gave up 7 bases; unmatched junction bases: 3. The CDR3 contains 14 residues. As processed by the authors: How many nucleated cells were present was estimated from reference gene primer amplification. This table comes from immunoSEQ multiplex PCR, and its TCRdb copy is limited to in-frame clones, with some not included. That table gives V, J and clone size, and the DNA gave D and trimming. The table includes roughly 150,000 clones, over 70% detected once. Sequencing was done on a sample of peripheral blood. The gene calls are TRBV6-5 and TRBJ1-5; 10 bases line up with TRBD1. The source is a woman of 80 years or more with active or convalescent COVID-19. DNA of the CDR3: TGTGCCAGCAGTTATAGGGACAGGGGACAGCCCCAGCATTTT. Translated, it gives CASSYRDRGQPQHF.